The next 10 T cell receptor beta chains were all read from a single sample in a study of shared clonotypes between healthy human individuals. The repertoire was sequenced with immunoSEQ multiplex PCR; TCRdb's copy has only in-frame clones and lacks some. The sample carries about 2.4 million clones, roughly 92% recorded once. Sequenced material: naive CD4+ T cells sorted from blood. Sample subset: CD45RA+ positively selected. These receptors originate from a man aged 18 to 29 in good health.

The DNA of the CDR3 is TGTGCCAGCAGCGGGTCGACAGGGCCTTCGGGAAACTATGGCTACACCTTC. Residues: CASSGSTGPSGNYGYTF. This chain joins TRBV9 and TRBJ1-2; 7 nucleotides match TRBD1. The CDR3 is made up of 17 amino acids. J lost 2 bases, V lost 3 bases, and 13 bases had no gene match. Germline loops: CDR1 SGDLS, CDR2 YYNGEE. Full variable domain (remainder filled in from reference TRBV9 and TRBJ1-2): DSGVTQTPKHLITATGQRVTLRCSPRSGDLSVYWYQQSLDQGLQFLIQYYNGEERAKGNILERFSAQQFPDLHSELNLSSLELGDSALYFCASSGSTGPSGNYGYTFGSGTRLTVV.

The chain combines TRBV28 with TRBJ1-1; D possibly corresponds to TRBD1 (6 bases). The CDR3 length is 14 residues. V shed 6 bases and J shed 7 bases, with 18 bases lying between them. Germline lookup yields CDR1 MDHEN and CDR2 SYDVKM. The CDR3 DNA reads TGTGCCAGCAGGAACACAGGGTCCTCGGTTGAAGCTTTCTTT. Translation: CASRNTGSSVEAFF.

The chain is built from TRBV18 and TRBJ1-1, with unresolved D. CDR1 and CDR2 (germline): KGHSH, LQKENI. V dropped 4 bases and J dropped 11 bases, with 14 bases sitting between them. The CDR3 is 12 amino acids. CDR3 in amino acids: CASSLLEGRAFF. The CDR3 bases are TGTGCCAGCTCACTTTTAGAAGGGCGGGCTTTCTTT. Full variable domain (rest looked up from reference TRBV18 and TRBJ1-1): NAGVMQNPRHLVRRRGQEARLRCSPMKGHSHVYWYRQLPEEGLKFMVYLQKENIIDESGMPKERFSAEFPKEGPSILRIQQVVRGDSAAYFCASSLLEGRAFFGQGTRLTVV.

The chain employs TRBV5-1 and TRBJ1-1, with D possibly being TRBD1 (5 bases). V was trimmed by 0 bases and J by 3 bases, leaving 12 bases between them. Germline assignment: CDR1 SGHRS and CDR2 YFSETQ. There are 15 residues in the CDR3. This CDR3 reads CASSLGTGLDTEAFF. For the CDR3, the DNA is TGCGCCAGCAGCTTGGGTACAGGATTGGACACTGAAGCTTTCTTT.

Only a few counts were recorded for this clone. The chain employs TRBV29-1 and TRBJ1-1; D not certain. Germline CDR1 and CDR2: SQVTM and ANQGSEA. Deletions cut 0 bases from V and 8 bases from J, with 16 bases between. The CDR3 consists of 14 residues. CDR3 sequence: CSVEEMSGNFEAFF. The CDR3 nucleotides are TGCAGCGTTGAAGAAATGTCCGGGAACTTCGAAGCTTTCTTT.

This chain connects TRBV7-2 to TRBJ2-3, with 7 bases identical to TRBD2. Unmatched junction bases numbered 16, after V lost 4 bases and J lost 0 bases. The CDR3 is 19 residues long. Germline V gives CDR1 SGHTA, CDR2 FQGNSA. CDR3 sequence reads: CASSSRVLGSGTSTDTQYF. The CDR3 coding sequence is TGTGCCAGCAGCTCGCGGGTTTTAGGGAGCGGGACTAGCACAGATACGCAGTATTTT. The whole variable domain, filled in from reference TRBV7-2 and TRBJ2-3, reads GAGVSQSPSNKVTEKGKDVELRCDPISGHTALYWYRQSLGQGLEFLIYFQGNSAPDKSGLPSDRFSAERTGGSVSTLTIQRTQQEDSAVYLCASSSRVLGSGTSTDTQYFGPGTRLTVL.

V is TRBV4-2 and J is TRBJ2-5; D ambiguous. The CDR3 loop spans 15 amino acids. CDR1 is LGHNA, CDR2 YNFKEQ, per germline. V lost 0 bases and J lost 2, with 10 bases in between. CDR3 in DNA: TGTGCCAGCAGCCAAGATTTTGGCCAACAAGAGACCCAGTACTTC. Amino acids: CASSQDFGQQETQYF.

This chain joins TRBV27 and TRBJ1-1; perhaps TRBD1 as D (5 bases). Germline CDR1 and CDR2: MNHEY and SMNVEV (reference sequence). The CDR3 totals 15 residues. The V and J ends lost 5 bases and 1 base respectively, with 14 bases between them. Here the CDR3 reads CASSARREGNTEAFF. The DNA of the CDR3 is TGTGCCAGCAGTGCCCGCAGGGAGGGGAACACTGAAGCTTTCTTT.

J is TRBJ1-1 and V is TRBV4-3; D might be TRBD1 (5 bases). V dropped 0 bases and J dropped 5 bases, with 13 bases sitting between them. The CDR3 contains 15 residues. The germline CDR1 and CDR2 sequences are LGHNA and YSLEER. CDR3 DNA: TGCGCCAGCAGCCAAGATCTGGCGGGGGAAACTGAAGCTTTCTTT. This codes for CASSQDLAGETEAFF.

The rearrangement links TRBV6-1 to TRBJ1-5; D uncertain. This CDR3 has 17 residues. Between the trimmed V and J ends, which lost 2 bases and 0 bases, there was a span of 14 bases. The germline CDR1 and CDR2 sequences are MNHNS and SASEGT. CDR3 nucleotide sequence: TGTGCCAGCAGTGAACTCCGGAGGGAGTTTAGCAATCAGCCCCAGCATTTT. Its translation: CASSELRREFSNQPQHF.